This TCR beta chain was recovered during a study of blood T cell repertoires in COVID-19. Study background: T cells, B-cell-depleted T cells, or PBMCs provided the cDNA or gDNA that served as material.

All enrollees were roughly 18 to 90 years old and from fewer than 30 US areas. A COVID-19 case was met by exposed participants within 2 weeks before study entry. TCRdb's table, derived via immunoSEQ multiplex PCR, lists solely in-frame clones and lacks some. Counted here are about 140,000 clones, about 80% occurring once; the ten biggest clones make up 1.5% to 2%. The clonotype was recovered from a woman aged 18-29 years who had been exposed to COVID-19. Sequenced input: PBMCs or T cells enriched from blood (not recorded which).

Here the CDR3 reads CSVSGLAGGLASSYNEQFF. CDR3 DNA: TGCAGCGTCTCCGGTCTAGCGGGAGGATTAGCGAGCTCCTACAATGAGCAGTTCTTC. The chain employs TRBV29-1 and TRBJ2-1; 11 positions match TRBD2. V was pared by 6 bases and J by 0 bases, with 16 bases of the junction left unmatched. The CDR3 spans 19 residues. Germline lookup yields CDR1 SQVTM and CDR2 ANQGSEA.